A single sample gave rise to the 9 T cell receptor beta chains below, sequenced in a study of identical twins. MiXCR, applied by TCRdb to the 5' RACE reads, yields one record per CDR3 protein. The profile shows a few hundred thousand distinct CDR3 sequences, 8% to 11% of them singletons. Sequencing was done on a sample of memory T cells sorted from blood. These receptor sequences come from a man between 50 and 59 years old in good health.

This clonotype was seen many times. This chain connects TRBV30 to TRBJ1-5; TRBD1 matches 7 bases. This CDR3 has 13 residues. Germline V CDR1 and CDR2: GTSNPN, SVGIG (reference sequence). Germline trimming cut 0 bases from V and 4 bases from J; bases unmatched to any gene: 0. The CDR3, as DNA: TGTGCCTGGAGTGTACAGGGGAATCAGCCCCAGCATTTT. It is translated as CAWSVQGNQPQHF.

This clonotype was detected many times. CDR3 DNA: TGTGCCATCAGTGAGGATCAGGTATTCTCTGGGGCCAACGTCCTGACTTTC. Translating gives CAISEDQVFSGANVLTF. The rearrangement links TRBV10-3 to TRBJ2-6; D is unresolved. Germline V CDR1 and CDR2: ENHRY, SYGVKD. V lost 2 bases and J 0 bases, leaving 11 bases between the germline ends. The CDR3 extends over 17 amino acids.

This clonotype was detected ten times or more. This rearrangement joins TRBV7-3 to TRBJ2-2; D remains unclear. Germline assignment: CDR1 SGHTA and CDR2 FQGTGA. Trimming left V 3 bases short and J 6 bases short, with 5 bases between. CDR3 length: 12 amino acids. The CDR3 coding sequence is TGTGCCAGCAGCTTTCTCTCCGGGGAGCTGTTTTTT. Its translation: CASSFLSGELFF.

This clonotype has ten or more counts. The gene calls are TRBV7-9 and TRBJ2-5; D remains unclear. In germline, CDR1 is SEHNR, CDR2 FQNEAQ (reference sequence). The V and J ends lost 4 bases and 4 bases respectively, with 7 bases between them. The CDR3 is 12 residues long. For the CDR3, the DNA is TGTGCCAGCAGCTCGGGCGGAGAGACCCAGTACTTC. Protein sequence: CASSSGGETQYF.

There are a few counts of this clonotype. This CDR3 is CASGITDPLSGANVLTF. CDR3 sequence (DNA): TGCGCCAGCGGCATTACTGACCCTCTCTCTGGGGCCAACGTCCTGACTTTC. V gene TRBV5-1 combines with J gene TRBJ2-6; unclear D gene. Germline V gives CDR1 SGHRS, CDR2 YFSETQ. Trimming shortened V by 7 bases and J by 0 bases, and 17 bases separated the two germline ends. The CDR3 length is 17 residues.

This chain joins TRBV5-5 and TRBJ1-1, with D unclear. CDR3 length: 14 amino acids. V lost 4 bases, J lost 5 bases, and 15 bases lay in between. CDR1 and CDR2 (germline): SGHKS, YYEKEE (reference sequence). The DNA for the CDR3 is TGTGCCAGCAGCCTCGAGCCGCGCCGGACTGAAGCTTTCTTT. This encodes CASSLEPRRTEAFF.

This clonotype was seen a handful of times. The rearrangement uses TRBV10-3 and TRBJ2-3; 8 bases line up with TRBD1. Germline values: CDR1 ENHRY, CDR2 SYGVKD. With 3 bases clipped from V and 2 bases from J, the junction kept 7 bases outside the gene matches. The CDR3 is 16 residues long. For the CDR3, the DNA is TGTGCCATCAGTGAATGGACAGGGATAGACACAGATACGCAGTATTTT. It is translated as CAISEWTGIDTDTQYF.

This clonotype was seen a handful of times. This chain's CDR3 is CASSTTMGDPNTEAFF. As DNA, the CDR3 is TGTGCCAGTAGTACCACCATGGGGGACCCGAACACTGAAGCTTTCTTT. The rearrangement uses TRBV19 and TRBJ1-1; D possibly corresponds to TRBD1 (5 bases). In germline, CDR1 is LNHDA, CDR2 SQIVND (reference sequence). This CDR3 has 16 amino acids. V was cut by 4 bases and J by 1 base, with 16 bases left in between.

Of note for this clonotype: A much more abundant neighbour one base away suggests this may be a read error. The chain is built from TRBV28 and TRBJ2-7, with TRBD1 matching over 10 bases. The CDR3 is 13 amino acids. The trim removed 9 bases at V and 6 bases at J, leaving 8 bases unmatched. In germline, CDR1 is MDHEN, CDR2 SYDVKM. The CDR3 here is CASHGDRGSEQYF. Written as DNA, the CDR3 is TGTGCCAGTCATGGGGACAGGGGCTCCGAGCAGTACTTC.